What follows is one T cell receptor beta chain and its context. PCR involved 60 Vbeta and 13 Jbeta primers. Sequenced by immunoSEQ multiplex PCR; TCRdb stores in-frame clones only, minus some. The sample yields fewer than 100,000 clones, roughly 78% seen once. The data are from a study of cytomegalovirus exposure and HLA in healthy donors. The germline V gene encodes CDR1 GTSNPN and CDR2 SVGIG (reference sequence). The ends lost 1 base at V and 4 bases at J; junction bases unmatched: 3. The CDR3 extends over 15 amino acids. This chain links TRBV30 with TRBJ2-3, with TRBD2 identical over 12 bases. The receptor comes from a woman in her sixties in good health and CMV-seronegative. Sequencing input: PBMCs. This CDR3 is CAWSGTSGKSDTQYF. CDR3 DNA sequence: TGTGCCTGGAGTGGGACTAGCGGGAAGTCAGATACGCAGTATTTT. Filled out from reference TRBV30 and TRBJ2-3, the complete variable domain reads SQTIHQWPATLVQPVGSPLSLECTVEGTSNPNLYWYRQAAGRGLQLLFYSVGIGQISSEVPQNLSASRPQDRQFILSSKKLLLSDSGFYLCAWSGTSGKSDTQYFGPGTRLTVL.